This T cell receptor (beta chain) is from a study of cytomegalovirus exposure and HLA in healthy donors. Study-wide points: A missense variant in DCLRE1C was later tied to TCR beta V- and J-gene trimming. Rarity held for most TCR sequences, but there were some public TCRs that occurred in many donors.

As concerns this clone: The target antigen is unknown.

It was with 60 Vbeta and 13 Jbeta primers that the PCR ran. The data were produced by immunoSEQ multiplex PCR, yet TCRdb's version contains in-frame clones alone and is incomplete. The sample shows about 88,000 clones, over 80% of them seen only once. CDR3 length: 13 amino acids. The germline V gene encodes CDR1 SGHTA and CDR2 FQGTGA. With 3 bases removed from V and 4 bases from J, the gap between germline ends came to 9 bases. This TCR was recovered from a young man in good health and CMV-seronegative. The chain couples TRBV7-3 to TRBJ1-2; D might be TRBD1 (5 bases). Specimen: PBMCs. Here the CDR3 DNA reads TGTGCCAGCAGCTTCGAAGGGGTCTATGGCTACACCTTC. It specifies CASSFEGVYGYTF.